This note documents a single T cell receptor (beta chain) sequence. This specimen comes from a study of CD8 T cells in Susac syndrome. Study overall: Within the sequenced group of Susac syndrome patients, more than 5 showed active disease and fewer than 10 were in remission.

Random-hexamer reverse transcription was applied to roughly 0.45 to 1 ug RNA. An immunoSEQ multiplex PCR generated amplified TCR beta CDR3 products spanning 54 Vbeta and 13 Jbeta. Using its own MiXCR run on the immunoSEQ multiplex PCR reads, TCRdb lists one record per CDR3 protein. The data hold some 110,000 distinct CDR3 sequences, with roughly 94% observed a single time. The CDR3 loop spans 13 amino acids. V shed 10 bases and J shed 6 bases, with 15 bases lying between them. Per germline, CDR1 SGHDN and CDR2 FVKESK. TCR beta sequencing covered blood CD8+ and CD4+ T cells. TEMRA cells were FACS-enriched and CD8+ and CD4+ T cells negatively isolated.

This receptor was identified in a human donor with Susac syndrome. The sample consisted of CD8+ T cells from PBMCs. The J gene is TRBJ1-4, the V gene TRBV14, with TRBD1 as a possible D gene (6 bases). The CDR3 spells CATSGGQYEKLFF. CDR3 in DNA: TGTGCCACCTCTGGGGGACAATATGAAAAACTGTTTTTT.